One sample yielded the 30 T cell receptor beta chains listed below, sequenced in a study of control samples from healthy donors and cancer patients. The repertoire was sequenced with immunoSEQ multiplex PCR; TCRdb's copy has only in-frame clones and lacks some. In the table there are 110,000 or so clones, almost 85% of which are singletons. The sequenced material came from blood. These receptors all stem from a man aged 18 to 35 in good health.

The chain joins TRBV28 to TRBJ2-5; D is possibly TRBD1 (6 bases). Germline V CDR1 and CDR2: MDHEN, SYDVKM. The CDR3 totals 16 residues. Trimming took off 6 bases at V and 0 bases at J, with 17 bases between the two ends. CDR3 nucleotide sequence: TGTGCCAGCAGAGCAGGGGCGAGACTGAACCAAGAGACCCAGTACTTC. Translating gives CASRAGARLNQETQYF.

The rearrangement links TRBV5-4 to TRBJ2-7, with a possible D match to TRBD1 (6 bases). CDR3 size: 14 residues. Germline assignment: CDR1 SGHNT and CDR2 YYREEE (reference sequence). V lost 0 bases, J lost 3 bases, and 10 bases lay in between. The DNA for the CDR3 is TGTGCCAGCAGCTTGGGGGGACAACGCTACGAGCAGTACTTC. Its translation: CASSLGGQRYEQYF.

The chain links TRBV3-1 (or the pseudogene TRBV3-2) to TRBJ1-3; no reliable D call. Germline V lookup: CDR1 LGHDT, CDR2 YNNKEL (reference sequence). This CDR3 has 16 amino acids. Trimming stripped 0 bases from V and 0 bases from J, with 9 bases between. The CDR3 is CASSQEWRSSGNTIYF. CDR3 bases: TGTGCCAGCAGCCAAGAATGGAGAAGCTCTGGAAACACCATATATTTT.

This chain joins TRBV15 and TRBJ1-2; D is uncertain. This CDR3 has 16 amino acids. Germline V gene data show CDR1 as LNHNV and CDR2 as YYDKDF (reference sequence). Trimming removed 2 bases at V and 8 bases at J, with 21 bases between. CDR3 in DNA: TGTGCCACCAGCAGACCAGAGGCCAGCTCCCGCGGGGGCTACACCTTC. It is translated as CATSRPEASSRGGYTF.

The chain has TRBV3-1 (or the pseudogene TRBV3-2) and TRBJ1-1; D is perhaps TRBD1 (5 bases). The CDR3 extends over 14 amino acids. V was shortened by 3 bases and J by 7 bases, with 15 bases between the two germline ends. Germline CDR1 reads LGHDT; CDR2 reads YNNKEL (reference sequence). CDR3 region: CASSHTLRDFEAFF. Written as DNA, the CDR3 is TGTGCCAGCAGCCATACTCTCCGGGACTTTGAAGCTTTCTTT.

The V and J genes are TRBV19 and TRBJ2-1, with TRBD2 matching over 9 bases. J was trimmed by 7 bases and V by 3 bases; bases with no gene match: 7. In germline, CDR1 is LNHDA, CDR2 SQIVND (reference sequence). The CDR3 is 15 residues long. The CDR3 sequence: CASSMGGGGRNEQFF. The CDR3 coding sequence is TGTGCCAGTAGTATGGGCGGGGGGGGCCGGAATGAGCAGTTCTTC.

The chain's CDR3 is CASSSLRGNNSPLHF. CDR3 DNA: TGTGCCAGCAGTTCCCTCCGGGGAAATAATTCACCCCTCCACTTT. The rearrangement uses TRBV6-6 and TRBJ1-6; no reliable D call. Germline V gives CDR1 MNHNY, CDR2 SVGAGI (reference sequence). The CDR3 consists of 15 residues. Trimming left V 4 bases short and J 5 bases short, with 12 bases between.

This chain joins TRBV27 and TRBJ1-6; 12 bases align to TRBD1. V shed 8 bases, J shed 0 bases, and the junction held 2 bases outside the gene matches. The CDR3 runs 16 residues. Germline V lookup: CDR1 MNHEY, CDR2 SMNVEV (reference sequence). In DNA, the CDR3 is TGTGCCAGCGGGACAGGGGGCCCCTCCTATAATTCACCCCTCCACTTT. Translation: CASGTGGPSYNSPLHF.

The sample holds a few counts of this clone. The J gene is TRBJ1-3, the V gene TRBV6-6; possible D gene TRBD1, 5 bases. Germline loops: CDR1 MNHNY, CDR2 SVGAGI (reference sequence). V lost 6 bases and J lost 2, with 17 bases in between. The CDR3 covers 16 residues. The CDR3 sequence: CASSPKTSGTGNTIYF. Here the CDR3 DNA reads TGTGCCAGCAGCCCTAAAACGTCAGGGACTGGAAACACCATATATTTT.

The rearrangement links TRBV7-2 to TRBJ2-1; 8 bases align to TRBD2. The CDR3 is 15 amino acids. Germline values: CDR1 SGHTA, CDR2 FQGNSA. The junction had 11 bases not matched to a gene; V was cut back by 3 bases and J by 10 bases. In nucleotides, the CDR3 is TGTGCCAGCAGCTTTCAGTTTCTAGCGGGCGGAGAGCAGTTCTTC. It codes for CASSFQFLAGGEQFF.

The chain combines TRBV5-4 with TRBJ2-3; tentative D call: TRBD2 (6 bases). With 4 bases removed from V and 2 bases from J, the gap between germline ends came to 14 bases. The germline gives CDR1 SGHNT, CDR2 YYREEE (reference sequence). The CDR3 has 15 amino acids. CDR3 sequence: CASSPSGAYTDTQYF. CDR3 nucleotides: TGTGCCAGCAGCCCATCGGGAGCCTACACAGATACGCAGTATTTT.

The CDR3 DNA is TGTGCCAGCAGTTTCTTGGGCGGGGGAGATCGCACAGATACGCAGTATTTT. This sequence encodes CASSFLGGGDRTDTQYF. The rearrangement links TRBV27 to TRBJ2-3, with 7 bases that match TRBD2. The CDR3 has 17 residues. The germline gives CDR1 MNHEY, CDR2 SMNVEV (reference sequence). Trimming took 3 bases from V and 1 from J; bases not matched to a gene: 10.

This chain joins TRBV6-2 or TRBV6-3 and TRBJ1-5; unclear D gene. The CDR3 runs 16 residues. Germline assignment: CDR1 MNHEY and CDR2 SVGEGT. V lost 2 bases, J lost 4 bases, and 15 bases lay in between. Here the CDR3 reads CASSYLGPVYNQPQHF. The CDR3 coding sequence is TGTGCCAGCAGTTACCTCGGGCCAGTCTATAATCAGCCCCAGCATTTT.

The chain uses TRBV4-1 and TRBJ1-2; the D gene is possibly TRBD1 (5 bases). The CDR3 covers 12 residues. Germline V CDR1 and CDR2: MGHRA, YSYEKL. V gave up 4 bases and J gave up 14 bases, with 17 bases separating them. CDR3 coding DNA: TGCGCCAGCAGCCCCCCGACAGCCACCTTGACCTTC. This sequence encodes CASSPPTATLTF.

The chain couples TRBV5-1 to TRBJ2-7, with no clear D. The CDR3 sequence is 15 residues long. Trimming removed 0 bases at V and 5 bases at J, with 15 bases between. Germline V gene lookup returns CDR1 SGHRS and CDR2 YFSETQ. The CDR3, as DNA: TGCGCCAGCAGCTTGGGTGGCCCTGCGGAAGACGAGCAGTACGTC. It codes for CASSLGGPAEDEQYV.

This chain connects TRBV6-4 to TRBJ1-1; D not certain. The CDR3 is 13 residues long. V lost 4 bases and J 2 bases, leaving 8 bases between the germline ends. Germline V lookup: CDR1 MRHNA, CDR2 SNTAGT. Here the CDR3 DNA reads TGTGCCAGCAGTGGAGAAGTTAACACTGAAGCTTTCTTT. Residues: CASSGEVNTEAFF.

This clone was recorded once. J is TRBJ1-5 and V is TRBV4-3, with D maybe TRBD1 (5 bases). This CDR3 has 16 amino acids. With 3 bases removed from V and 3 bases from J, the gap between germline ends came to 15 bases. Germline CDR1 and CDR2: LGHNA and YSLEER. Written as DNA, the CDR3 is TGCGCCAGCAGCCAGGGAGCAGGGCTTACCAATCAGCCCCAGCATTTT. Its protein product is CASSQGAGLTNQPQHF.

Details on this clone: In the same sample, other DNA sequences code for this CDR3. The rearrangement uses TRBV15 and TRBJ2-3; 11 nucleotides match TRBD2. CDR1 is LNHNV, CDR2 YYDKDF, per germline (reference sequence). The CDR3 has 15 residues. V was pared by 1 base and J by 9 bases, with 6 bases of the junction left unmatched. CDR3: CATSRGLAGMSTQYF. The DNA for the CDR3 is TGTGCCACCAGCAGAGGACTAGCGGGGATGTCAACGCAGTATTTT.

The count of this clone is one. Germline is not matched at one junction end, which may reflect a read error. The chain has TRBV11-2 and TRBJ1-1, with TRBD1 matching over 11 bases. CDR3 size: 12 residues. From germline, CDR1 is SGHAT and CDR2 FQNNGV. DNA of the CDR3: TGTGCCAGCAGCCCTAGGACAGGGGGCGAACTTTTT. Encoded protein: CASSPRTGGELF. Combining the CDR3 with reference TRBV11-2 and TRBJ1-1 gives the whole variable domain EAGVAQSPRYKIIEKRQSVAFWCNPISGHATLYWYQQILGQGPKLLIQFQNNGVVDDSQLPKDRFSAERLKGVDSTLKIQPAKLEDSAVYLCASSPRTGGELFGQGTRLTVV.

This clone has just a few counts. The V call is TRBV5-6, the J call TRBJ1-3; no firm D call. CDR1 is SGHDT and CDR2 is YYEEEE in the germline V gene. The ends were cut back, 4 bases at V and 0 bases at J, with 17 bases in the middle. This CDR3 spans 17 amino acids. For the CDR3, the DNA is TGTGCCAGCAGCGTACTGCTTAGTAAGGACTCTGGAAACACCATATATTTT. Encoded protein: CASSVLLSKDSGNTIYF. The complete variable domain, with remaining parts taken from reference TRBV5-6 and TRBJ1-3, reads DAGVTQSPTHLIKTRGQQVTLRCSPKSGHDTVSWYQQALGQGPQFIFQYYEEEERQRGNFPDRFSGHQFPNYSSELNVNALLLGDSALYLCASSVLLSKDSGNTIYFGEGSWLTVV.

This sequence joins TRBV4-1 and TRBJ2-1; TRBD2 matches at 16 bases. Trimming took 4 bases from V and 3 from J; bases not matched to a gene: 6. The CDR3 consists of 18 residues. The germline CDR1 and CDR2 sequences are MGHRA and YSYEKL. This CDR3 is CASSPSGLAGGGYNEQFF. The CDR3 nucleotides read TGCGCCAGCAGCCCGTCGGGACTAGCGGGGGGGGGCTACAATGAGCAGTTCTTC.

This chain links TRBV9 with TRBJ1-4, with 7 bases matching TRBD1. The CDR3 has 15 amino acids. Trimming removed 3 bases from V and 10 bases from J; junction bases left unmatched: 12. The germline V gene has CDR1 SGDLS and CDR2 YYNGEE. The CDR3 loop reads CASSGGQAGEGKLFF. The CDR3 bases are TGTGCCAGCAGCGGTGGACAGGCTGGAGAGGGAAAACTGTTTTTT.

V is TRBV3-1 (or the pseudogene TRBV3-2) and J is TRBJ1-4, with 7 nucleotides matching TRBD1. The length of the CDR3 is 15 residues. The germline gives CDR1 LGHDT, CDR2 YNNKEL (reference sequence). The junction had 8 bases not matched to a gene; V was cut back by 2 bases and J by 8 bases. The CDR3 sequence: CASSQRRDRLEKLFF. The CDR3 DNA reads TGTGCCAGCAGCCAACGCCGGGACAGACTGGAAAAACTGTTTTTT.

The genes are TRBV15 and TRBJ1-2; the match to TRBD1 covers 9 bases. The J segment lost 4 bases and the V segment lost 1 base, leaving 4 bases of the junction unmatched. From germline, CDR1 is LNHNV and CDR2 YYDKDF (reference sequence). The CDR3 is 15 residues long. CDR3 bases: TGTGCCACCAGCAGAGCCCCGACAGGGGGCTATGGCTACACCTTC. It is translated as CATSRAPTGGYGYTF.

The chain recombines TRBV7-6 with TRBJ1-5; D is possibly TRBD1 (5 bases). Trimming took off 2 bases at V and 4 bases at J, with 21 bases between the two ends. CDR1 and CDR2 (germline): SGHVS, FNYEAQ. This CDR3 is 18 amino acids long. CDR3 sequence: CASSLNPPGGSGNQPQHF. The CDR3 nucleotides are TGTGCCAGCAGCTTAAACCCCCCTGGGGGTAGTGGTAATCAGCCCCAGCATTTT.

The V and J genes are TRBV28 and TRBJ2-4, with D maybe TRBD2 (6 bases). The CDR3 loop spans 15 amino acids. The V gene lost 4 bases and the J gene lost 8 bases, with 18 bases spanning the gap. Germline CDR1 MDHEN, CDR2 SYDVKM. As DNA, the CDR3 is TGTGCCAGCAGTTCCCATGGGGATAGGAGGGACATTCAGTACTTC. This encodes CASSSHGDRRDIQYF.

The sample holds one count of this clone. The chain links TRBV5-4 to TRBJ2-5; the match to TRBD2 covers 10 bases. Germline assignment: CDR1 SGHNT and CDR2 YYREEE (reference sequence). The CDR3 is 15 amino acids. V trimming: 4 bases; J trimming: 3 bases; junction bases outside the gene matches: 6. CDR3 sequence (DNA): TGTGCCAGCAGCGTTAGCGGGGGGCCGGAAGAGACCCAGTACTTC. Its protein is CASSVSGGPEETQYF.

The chain links TRBV29-1 to TRBJ2-1, with D possibly matching TRBD2 (5 bases). The CDR3 has 13 residues. V shed 7 bases and J shed 0 bases, with 10 bases lying between them. Germline CDR1 reads SQVTM; CDR2 reads ANQGSEA. The CDR3 sequence is CSGRESSYNEQFF. In DNA, the CDR3 is TGCAGCGGCCGGGAAAGCTCCTACAATGAGCAGTTCTTC.

This sequence joins TRBV2 and TRBJ2-7; the D is unclear. V lost 8 bases, J lost 3 bases, and 14 bases lay in between. The CDR3 consists of 13 residues. Germline V CDR1 and CDR2: SNHLY, FYNNEI. The CDR3 DNA follows: TGTGCCAGCGCATTCCCCGGGCTCTACGAGCAGTACGTC. The encoded protein is CASAFPGLYEQYV.

The table lists this clone with a few counts. This rearrangement joins TRBV28 to TRBJ2-5, with TRBD1 matching 8 bases. Germline trimming cut 6 bases from V and 7 bases from J; bases unmatched to any gene: 10. CDR1 is MDHEN, CDR2 SYDVKM, per germline. CDR3 size: 14 residues. CDR3 in DNA: TGTGCCAGCAGCAACCCGACAGGGGTCGGGACCCAGTACTTC. It yields the protein CASSNPTGVGTQYF.